These 19 T cell receptor beta chains came from one sample sequenced in a study of control samples from healthy donors and cancer patients. Libraries were prepared by immunoSEQ multiplex PCR; TCRdb keeps only in-frame clonotypes and omits some of them. The sample has around 190,000 clones, around 91% seen once. The sequenced material came from blood. These receptors all come from a woman between 50 and 59 years old in good health.

This clone showed up just once. The CDR3 protein is CASSQEQGLIQYF. The CDR3 bases are TGTGCCAGCAGCCAAGAGCAGGGCTTGATTCAGTACTTC. J is TRBJ2-4 and V is TRBV7-2; D may be TRBD1 (5 bases). CDR1 and CDR2 from the germline V gene are SGHTA and FQGNSA. The CDR3 consists of 13 residues. V was shortened by 5 bases and J by 10 bases, with 15 bases between the two germline ends. Together with reference TRBV7-2 and TRBJ2-4, the CDR3 gives the full variable domain: GAGVSQSPSNKVTEKGKDVELRCDPISGHTALYWYRQSLGQGLEFLIYFQGNSAPDKSGLPSDRFSAERTGGSVSTLTIQRTQQEDSAVYLCASSQEQGLIQYFGAGTRLSVL.

The chain has TRBV18 and TRBJ2-3, with D possibly being TRBD1 (5 bases). Between the trimmed V and J ends, which lost 0 bases and 12 bases, there was a span of 16 bases. Germline V CDR1 and CDR2: KGHSH, LQKENI. CDR3 length: 14 amino acids. CDR3 amino acids: CASSPPEGVQPQYF. The CDR3 region has the DNA TGTGCCAGCTCACCACCGGAAGGGGTTCAACCCCAGTATTTT.

The gene calls are TRBV5-1 and TRBJ1-3, with TRBD1 identical over 7 bases. The CDR3 is made up of 14 amino acids. Per the germline V gene, CDR1 is SGHRS and CDR2 is YFSETQ. The V gene end was trimmed by 4 bases and the J gene end by 4 bases; junction bases not matched to a gene: 5. CDR3 protein: CASSDGTAGNTIYF. The DNA for the CDR3 is TGCGCCAGCAGCGATGGGACAGCCGGAAACACCATATATTTT.

The chain carries TRBV10-3 and TRBJ1-1; TRBD1 matches at 12 bases. CDR3 size: 16 residues. The germline gives CDR1 ENHRY, CDR2 SYGVKD. The trim removed 10 bases at V and 1 base at J, leaving 10 bases unmatched. CDR3: CATGAGTGGGNTEAFF. CDR3 coding DNA: TGTGCCACCGGTGCCGGGACAGGGGGCGGGAACACTGAAGCTTTCTTT.

This clone came up once. The rearrangement links TRBV7-2 to TRBJ1-3; TRBD1 might be the D (6 bases). The germline CDR1 and CDR2 sequences are SGHTA and FQGNSA. The CDR3 extends over 14 amino acids. V was clipped by 2 bases and J by 4 bases, with 9 bases between them. The CDR3 reads CASSLTGRGNTIYF. CDR3 DNA: TGTGCCAGCAGCTTAACAGGGCGGGGAAACACCATATATTTT.

V usage is TRBV28 and J usage is TRBJ2-1; D may be TRBD2 (7 bases). Trimming took off 1 base at V and 6 bases at J, with 13 bases between the two ends. CDR1 and CDR2 from the germline V gene are MDHEN and SYDVKM. The CDR3 contains 15 residues. The CDR3 protein is CASSLLGGQFNEQFF. The CDR3 DNA sequence: TGTGCCAGCAGTTTATTGGGGGGGCAATTCAATGAGCAGTTCTTC.

With respect to this clone: This CDR3 is also generated by other DNA sequences in the sample. The genes are TRBV28 and TRBJ1-3; the match to TRBD1 covers 9 bases. Germline-derived CDR1 and CDR2 are MDHEN and SYDVKM. V lost 6 bases, J lost 4 bases, and 4 bases stayed unmatched. The CDR3 covers 14 residues. The CDR3 loop reads CASSSTGGGNTIYF. CDR3 coding DNA: TGTGCCAGCAGCTCTACAGGGGGCGGAAACACCATATATTTT.

The chain carries TRBV28 and TRBJ1-1; D remains unclear. V was cut by 11 bases and J by 1 base, with 14 bases left in between. The CDR3 covers 13 residues. Germline V CDR1 and CDR2: MDHEN, SYDVKM. For the CDR3, the DNA is TGTGCCGTACTGCCGGGCGGGAACACTGAAGCTTTCTTT. Translation: CAVLPGGNTEAFF.

This chain uses TRBV29-1 with TRBJ1-2; TRBD1 matches at 9 bases. The CDR3 totals 12 residues. V lost 2 bases and J lost 8; bases outside the gene matches: 3. Germline V gene sequence: CDR1 SQVTM, CDR2 ANQGSEA. CDR3 residues: CSVERQGGGYTF. As DNA, the CDR3 is TGCAGCGTTGAAAGACAGGGGGGCGGCTACACCTTC.

V is TRBV12-3 or TRBV12-4 and J is TRBJ1-2; unclear D gene. The V end lost 7 bases, the J end lost 6 bases, and 15 bases lay between the germline ends. This CDR3 contains 13 residues. As DNA, the CDR3 is TGTGCCAGCACCCTCTCCGGTACCCATGGCTACACCTTC. Translating gives CASTLSGTHGYTF.

The chain carries TRBV4-3 and TRBJ2-3; D not resolved. The V end was cut by 0 bases, the J end by 6 bases, with 16 bases between. The CDR3 is 16 residues long. Germline CDR1 and CDR2: LGHNA and YSLEER. The CDR3 DNA reads TGCGCCAGCAGCCAAGACCGGCTAGGTCTCCGTGATACGCAGTATTTT. Protein: CASSQDRLGLRDTQYF.

CDR3 residues: CASSQDVRERGNTIYF. CDR3 DNA: TGTGCCAGCAGCCAAGATGTCAGGGAGAGGGGAAACACCATATATTTT. This chain joins TRBV14 and TRBJ1-3, with D perhaps TRBD1 (5 bases). Trimming cost V 0 bases and J 4 bases, with 13 bases left between them. The CDR3 loop spans 16 amino acids. Germline CDR1 and CDR2: SGHDN and FVKESK.

The genes are TRBV18 and TRBJ2-6, with a weak D call TRBD2 (6 bases). The germline gives CDR1 KGHSH, CDR2 LQKENI. CDR3 length equals 15 residues. The V end lost 8 bases, the J end lost 4 bases, and 15 bases lay between the germline ends. The DNA for the CDR3 is TGTGCCAGCCTACCGTGGGGGGACGGGGCCAACGTCCTGACTTTC. It is translated as CASLPWGDGANVLTF.

DNA of the CDR3: TGTGCCAGCAGTTTATCGGCCAGTCTTAATGAAAAACTGTTTTTT. Translating it yields CASSLSASLNEKLFF. V and J are TRBV28 and TRBJ1-4; D is undetermined. V was clipped by 1 base and J by 4 bases, with 10 bases between them. Germline V CDR1 and CDR2: MDHEN, SYDVKM. There are 15 residues in the CDR3.

The rearrangement joins TRBV18 to TRBJ1-5; D remains unclear. This CDR3 has 13 amino acids. V gave up 3 bases and J gave up 4 bases, with 7 bases separating them. Germline V gene data show CDR1 as KGHSH and CDR2 as LQKENI. The CDR3 loop reads CASSPAPNQPQHF. CDR3 nucleotides: TGTGCCAGCTCACCGGCCCCTAATCAGCCCCAGCATTTT.

The rearrangement links TRBV6-6 to TRBJ2-7, with D possibly being TRBD1 (6 bases). Germline lookup yields CDR1 MNHNY and CDR2 SVGAGI (reference sequence). With 6 bases removed from V and 0 bases from J, the gap between germline ends came to 6 bases. This CDR3 comprises 12 residues. As DNA, the CDR3 is TGTGCCAGCAGGGACAGCTCCTACGAGCAGTACTTC. This gives the protein CASRDSSYEQYF.

The chain has TRBV14 and TRBJ2-7; possible D gene TRBD2, 6 bases. The CDR3 extends over 15 amino acids. Germline lookup yields CDR1 SGHDN and CDR2 FVKESK. Trimming removed 1 base from V and 0 bases from J, with 10 bases in between. The CDR3 region is CASSQGGGFSYEQYF. The CDR3 DNA follows: TGTGCCAGCAGCCAAGGTGGAGGGTTCTCCTACGAGCAGTACTTC.

V is TRBV5-6 and J is TRBJ2-7; possibly TRBD1 for D (6 bases). Trimming took off 1 base at V and 2 bases at J, with 10 bases between the two ends. Germline V CDR1 and CDR2: SGHDT, YYEEEE. This CDR3 region has 14 residues. CDR3 in DNA: TGTGCCAGCAGCTTGAGACAGGCGACCTACGAGCAGTACTTC. It yields the protein CASSLRQATYEQYF.

The chain combines TRBV2 with TRBJ1-1; unclear D gene. Looked up from germline, CDR1 is SNHLY and CDR2 is FYNNEI. The CDR3 has 11 residues. V was pared by 4 bases and J by 7 bases, with 7 bases between. The CDR3 reads CASSVGREAFF. As DNA, the CDR3 is TGTGCCAGCAGTGTCGGGCGTGAAGCTTTCTTT.